A selection of T cell receptor beta chains follows, all from one sample in a study of blood T cells in healthy people across ages. TCRdb used MiXCR to reprocess the 5' RACE reads, holding one entry per CDR3 protein. This sample has about 720,000 distinct CDR3 sequences, with 22% found just once. Sequencing was performed on blood. These receptors were obtained from a man aged 70-80 years in good health. The CDR3 runs from the conserved cysteine through the conserved F or W. Fields, in order: J gene, V gene, CDR3 protein.

TRBJ2-1 | TRBV7-6 | CASSKGLARGEQFF
TRBJ2-3 | TRBV14 | CASSRATPAGVTDTHYF
TRBJ2-5 | TRBV29-1 | CSVVTSSQETQYF
TRBJ1-1 | TRBV12-3/TRBV12-4 | CASTNQVNTEAFF
TRBJ2-1 | TRBV10-3 | CAIRPGTSGGYNEQFF
TRBJ1-1 | TRBV12-3/TRBV12-4 | CASSLRRVPEAFF
TRBJ1-2 | TRBV7-9 | CASSLVGTAYGYTF
TRBJ2-1 | TRBV7-2 | CASSLVSTALPNEQFF
TRBJ2-3 | TRBV4-1 | CASRSSDTQYF
TRBJ2-3 | TRBV10-3 | CAIRPGGAGDTQYF
TRBJ2-6 | TRBV5-1 | CASSGGSGGTPVLTF
TRBJ2-1 | TRBV7-3 | CASSLRGMGNEQFF
TRBJ1-2 | TRBV25-1 | CASSEWGVVNYGYTF